This record concerns one T cell receptor (beta chain) sequence. This specimen comes from a study of blood T cell repertoires in COVID-19. Original processing methods: For nucleated cells, counts were estimated from reference gene primer amplification. Profiling relied on immunoSEQ multiplex PCR, and the TCRdb table lists in-frame clones only, not all of them. The V and J calls and the clone size are those of that table, but D and trimming were determined from the DNA. The data contain tens of thousands of clones, under 90% of them singletons. The clonotype comes from a woman aged 80 or older with COVID-19, enrolled during active disease. The sample comprised peripheral blood.

The CDR3 is CASSPSGLADEQFF. For the CDR3, the DNA is TGTGCCAGCAGCCCTAGTGGTCTAGCCGATGAGCAGTTCTTC. This rearrangement joins TRBV9 to TRBJ2-1; perhaps TRBD2 as D (5 bases). The CDR3 is 14 amino acids. Trimming removed 4 bases at V and 8 bases at J, with 16 bases between. Germline V gives CDR1 SGDLS, CDR2 YYNGEE.